This T cell receptor (beta chain) appears in the sequencing data of a study of T cells in Graves' hyperthyroidism and ophthalmopathy. Looked up from germline, CDR1 is MNHNY and CDR2 is SVGAGI (reference sequence). The CDR3 runs to 16 residues. Notes on the study in general: A model of 13 V-J features distinguished ophthalmopathy from stable hyperthyroidism.

This clonotype has just a few counts. Its antigen remains unknown. At one end, the junction sequence differs from germline, possibly due to a read error. The investigators amplified TCR beta CDR3 regions from RNA transcripts. HTBI primers drove first-round RT-PCR of the TCR CDR3. TCRdb reanalysed the multiplex PCR reads using MiXCR and keeps one entry per CDR3 protein. The sample consists of 410,000 or so distinct CDR3 sequences, under 15% of them appearing once. Pregnant or lactating patients were excluded, as were those with uncontrolled infection or other autoimmune disease. The diagnoses drew upon clinical symptoms, serum thyroxine and TRAb, thyroid ultrasound and orbital computed tomography. The source of the PBMCs was around 9 ml of fresh peripheral blood.

The specimen sequenced was blood. The clonotype comes from a man younger than 35 with Graves' ophthalmopathy. This chain uses TRBV6-6 with TRBJ2-3; 13 bases are a match to TRBD2. The CDR3 is CAGSYSTSGGGDTQYF. DNA for the CDR3: TGTGCCGGCAGTTACTCAACTAGCGGGGGGGGAGATACGCAGTATTTT.